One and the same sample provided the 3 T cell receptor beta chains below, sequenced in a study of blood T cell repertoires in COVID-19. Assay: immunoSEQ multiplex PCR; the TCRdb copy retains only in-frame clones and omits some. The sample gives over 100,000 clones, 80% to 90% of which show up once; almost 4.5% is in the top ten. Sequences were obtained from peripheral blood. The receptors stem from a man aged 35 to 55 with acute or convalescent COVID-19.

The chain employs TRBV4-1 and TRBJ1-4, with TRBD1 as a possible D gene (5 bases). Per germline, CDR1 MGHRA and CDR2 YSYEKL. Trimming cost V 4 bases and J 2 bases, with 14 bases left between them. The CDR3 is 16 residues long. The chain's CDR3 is CASSRNGGWTNEKLFF. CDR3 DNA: TGCGCCAGCAGCCGGAATGGGGGGTGGACTAATGAAAAACTGTTTTTT.

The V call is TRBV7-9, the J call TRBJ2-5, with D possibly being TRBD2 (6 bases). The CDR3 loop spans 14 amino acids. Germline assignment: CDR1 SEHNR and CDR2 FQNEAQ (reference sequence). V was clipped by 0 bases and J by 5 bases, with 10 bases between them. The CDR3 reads CASSLAGGRETQYF. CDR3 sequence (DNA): TGTGCCAGCAGCTTAGCGGGGGGTCGGGAGACCCAGTACTTC.

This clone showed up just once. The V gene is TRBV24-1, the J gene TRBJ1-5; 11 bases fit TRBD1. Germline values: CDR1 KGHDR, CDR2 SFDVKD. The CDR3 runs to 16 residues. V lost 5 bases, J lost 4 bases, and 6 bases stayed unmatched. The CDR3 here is CATSASDRGPNQPQHF. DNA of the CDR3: TGTGCCACCAGTGCTTCGGACAGGGGGCCAAATCAGCCCCAGCATTTT.